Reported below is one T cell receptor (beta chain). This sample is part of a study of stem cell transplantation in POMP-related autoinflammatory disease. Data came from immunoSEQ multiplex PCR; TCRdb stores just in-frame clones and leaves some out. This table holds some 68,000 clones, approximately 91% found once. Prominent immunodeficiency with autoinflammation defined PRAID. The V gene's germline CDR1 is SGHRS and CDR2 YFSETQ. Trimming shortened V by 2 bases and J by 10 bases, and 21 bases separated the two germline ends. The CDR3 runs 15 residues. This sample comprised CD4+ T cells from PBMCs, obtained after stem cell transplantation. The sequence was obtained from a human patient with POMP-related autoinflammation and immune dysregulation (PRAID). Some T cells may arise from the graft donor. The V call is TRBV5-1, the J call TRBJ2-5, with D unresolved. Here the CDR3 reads CASSFFSTNTGNQYF. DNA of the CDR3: TGCGCCAGCAGCTTTTTTTCTACCAACACGGGTAACCAGTACTTC.